This TCR beta chain was sequenced during a study of T cell responses to AZD1222 COVID-19 vaccine. Method: immunoSEQ multiplex PCR; TCRdb's copy keeps in-frame clones and lacks some. Among some 130,000 clones listed, more than 75% were seen once. The trim removed 11 bases at V and 1 base at J, leaving 17 bases unmatched. Germline CDR1 and CDR2: ENHRY and SYGVKD. The length of the CDR3 is 17 residues. Findings and limits, study-wide: No day 14 peak samples; only post-peak repertoires were characterized.

Pooling of second doses given at about 4 or about 12 weeks was done. This clone was detected only once. Its antigen is undetermined. The specimen was peripheral blood, collected 28 days after the second AZD1222 dose. The chain carries TRBV10-3 and TRBJ2-3, with TRBD2 matching 8 bases. The TCR was taken from an adult who received the AZD1222 COVID-19 vaccine. The CDR3 DNA reads as TGTGCCTCGCGGAAATTCACTAGCGGCCCGGGCACAGATACGCAGTATTTT. Amino acid sequence: CASRKFTSGPGTDTQYF.